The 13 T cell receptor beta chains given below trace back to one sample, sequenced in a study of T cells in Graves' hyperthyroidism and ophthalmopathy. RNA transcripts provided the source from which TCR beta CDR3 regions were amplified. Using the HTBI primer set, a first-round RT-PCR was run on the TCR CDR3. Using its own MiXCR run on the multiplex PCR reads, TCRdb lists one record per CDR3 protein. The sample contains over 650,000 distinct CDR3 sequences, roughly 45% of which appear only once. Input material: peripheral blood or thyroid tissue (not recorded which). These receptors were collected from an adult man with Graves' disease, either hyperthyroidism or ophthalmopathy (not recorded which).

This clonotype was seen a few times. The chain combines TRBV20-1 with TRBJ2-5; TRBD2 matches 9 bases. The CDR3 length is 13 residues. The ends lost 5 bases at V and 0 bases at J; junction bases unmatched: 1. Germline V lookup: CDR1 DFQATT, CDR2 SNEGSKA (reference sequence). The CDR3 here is CSALAGNQETQYF. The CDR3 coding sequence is TGCAGTGCTCTAGCGGGGAACCAAGAGACCCAGTACTTC.

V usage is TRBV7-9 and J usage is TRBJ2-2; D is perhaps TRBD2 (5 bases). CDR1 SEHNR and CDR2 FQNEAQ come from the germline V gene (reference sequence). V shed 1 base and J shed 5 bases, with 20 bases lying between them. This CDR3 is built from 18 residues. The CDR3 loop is CASSLVSGIDSGTGELFF. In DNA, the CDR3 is TGTGCCAGCAGCTTAGTGAGCGGAATTGACTCTGGAACCGGGGAGCTGTTTTTT.

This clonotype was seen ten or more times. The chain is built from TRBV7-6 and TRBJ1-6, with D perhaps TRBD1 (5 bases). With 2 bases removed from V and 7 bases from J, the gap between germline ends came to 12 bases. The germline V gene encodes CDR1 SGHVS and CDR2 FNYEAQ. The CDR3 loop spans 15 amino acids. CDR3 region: CASSLFDSGNSPLHF. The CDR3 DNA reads TGTGCCAGCAGCTTATTCGACAGTGGAAATTCACCCCTCCACTTT.

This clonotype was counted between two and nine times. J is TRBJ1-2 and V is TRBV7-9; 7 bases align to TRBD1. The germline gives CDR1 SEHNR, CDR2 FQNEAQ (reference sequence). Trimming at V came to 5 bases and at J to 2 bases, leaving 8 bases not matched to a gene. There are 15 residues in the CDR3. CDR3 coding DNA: TGTGCCAGCAGCCCCTTCGAGGGGGCCAACTATGGCTACACCTTC. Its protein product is CASSPFEGANYGYTF.

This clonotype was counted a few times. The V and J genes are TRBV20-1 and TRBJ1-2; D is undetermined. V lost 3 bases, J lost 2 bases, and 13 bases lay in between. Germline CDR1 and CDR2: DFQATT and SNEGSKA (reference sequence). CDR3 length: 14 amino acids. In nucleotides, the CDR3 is TGCAGTGCTAGCCGGGCCAGGCCGAACTATGGCTACACCTTC. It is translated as CSASRARPNYGYTF.

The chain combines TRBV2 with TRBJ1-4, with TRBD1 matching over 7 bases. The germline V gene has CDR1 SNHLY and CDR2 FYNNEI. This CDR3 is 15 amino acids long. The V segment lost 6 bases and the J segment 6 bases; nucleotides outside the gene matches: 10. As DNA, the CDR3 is TGTGCCAGCAGACCATATGGGACAGAGGATGAAAAACTGTTTTTT. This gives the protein CASRPYGTEDEKLFF.

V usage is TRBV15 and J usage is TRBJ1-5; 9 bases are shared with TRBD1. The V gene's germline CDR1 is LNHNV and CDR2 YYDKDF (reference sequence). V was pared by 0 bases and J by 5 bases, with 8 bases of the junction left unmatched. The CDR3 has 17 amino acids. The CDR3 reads CATSRDGTGTIDQPQHF. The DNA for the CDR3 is TGTGCCACCAGCAGAGACGGGACAGGGACAATCGATCAGCCCCAGCATTTT.

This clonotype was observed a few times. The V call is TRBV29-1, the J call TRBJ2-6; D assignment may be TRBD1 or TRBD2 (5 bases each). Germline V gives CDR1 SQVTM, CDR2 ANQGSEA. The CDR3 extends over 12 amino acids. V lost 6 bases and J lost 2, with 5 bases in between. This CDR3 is CSVGAGANVLTF. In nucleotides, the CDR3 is TGCAGCGTGGGGGCTGGGGCCAACGTCCTGACTTTC.

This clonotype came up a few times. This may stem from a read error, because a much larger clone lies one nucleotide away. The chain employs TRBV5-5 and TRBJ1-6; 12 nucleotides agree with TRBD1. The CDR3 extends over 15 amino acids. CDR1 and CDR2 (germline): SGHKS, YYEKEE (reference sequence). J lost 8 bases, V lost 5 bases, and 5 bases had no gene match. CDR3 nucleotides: TGTGCCAGCAGGCCGGGACAGGGGGCCCATTCACCCCTCCACTTT. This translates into CASRPGQGAHSPLHF.

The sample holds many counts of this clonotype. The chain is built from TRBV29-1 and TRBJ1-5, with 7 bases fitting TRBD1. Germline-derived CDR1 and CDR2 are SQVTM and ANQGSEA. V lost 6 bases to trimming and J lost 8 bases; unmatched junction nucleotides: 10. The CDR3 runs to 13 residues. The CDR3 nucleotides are TGCAGCGTCGGACCCGACAGGGATAAGCCCCAGCATTTT. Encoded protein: CSVGPDRDKPQHF.

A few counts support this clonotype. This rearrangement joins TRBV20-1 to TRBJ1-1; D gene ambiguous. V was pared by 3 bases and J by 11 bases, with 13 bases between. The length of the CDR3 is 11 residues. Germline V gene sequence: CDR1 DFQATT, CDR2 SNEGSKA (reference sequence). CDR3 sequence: CSASPVHGAFF. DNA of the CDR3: TGCAGTGCTAGTCCCGTCCACGGGGCTTTCTTT.

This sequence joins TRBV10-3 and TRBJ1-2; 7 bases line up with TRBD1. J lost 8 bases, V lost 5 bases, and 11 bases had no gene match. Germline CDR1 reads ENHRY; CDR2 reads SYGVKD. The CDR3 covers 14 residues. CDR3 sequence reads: CAISFGTAALGYTF. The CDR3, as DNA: TGTGCCATCAGTTTCGGGACAGCTGCCTTGGGCTACACCTTC.

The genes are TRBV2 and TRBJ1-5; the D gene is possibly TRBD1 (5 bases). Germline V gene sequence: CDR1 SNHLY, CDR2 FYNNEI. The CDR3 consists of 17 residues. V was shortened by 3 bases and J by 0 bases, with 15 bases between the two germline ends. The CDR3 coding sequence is TGTGCCAGCAGTGAGTCGGGGACGGACTATAGCAATCAGCCCCAGCATTTT. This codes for CASSESGTDYSNQPQHF.